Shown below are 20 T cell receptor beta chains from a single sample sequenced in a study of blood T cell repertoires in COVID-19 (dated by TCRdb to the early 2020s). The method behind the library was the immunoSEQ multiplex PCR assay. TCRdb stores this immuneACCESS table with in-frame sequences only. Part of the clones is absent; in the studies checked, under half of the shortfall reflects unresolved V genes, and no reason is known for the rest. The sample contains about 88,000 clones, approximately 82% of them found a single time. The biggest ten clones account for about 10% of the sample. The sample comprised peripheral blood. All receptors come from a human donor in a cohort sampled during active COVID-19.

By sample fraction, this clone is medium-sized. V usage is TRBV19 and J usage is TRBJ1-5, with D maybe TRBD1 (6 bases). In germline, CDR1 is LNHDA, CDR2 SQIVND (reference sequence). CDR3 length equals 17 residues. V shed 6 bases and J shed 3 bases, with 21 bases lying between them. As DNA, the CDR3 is TGTGCCAGTAGCATTCCCTTTTACAGGGTGGCCAATCAGCCCCAGCATTTT. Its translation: CASSIPFYRVANQPQHF.

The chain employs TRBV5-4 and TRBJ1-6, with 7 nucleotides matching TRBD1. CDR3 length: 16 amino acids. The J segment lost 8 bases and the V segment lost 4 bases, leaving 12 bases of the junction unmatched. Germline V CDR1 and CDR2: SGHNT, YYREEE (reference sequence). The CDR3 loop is CASSRDRAGDYSPLHF. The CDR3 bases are TGTGCCAGCAGCCGTGACAGGGCAGGGGATTATTCACCCCTCCACTTT.

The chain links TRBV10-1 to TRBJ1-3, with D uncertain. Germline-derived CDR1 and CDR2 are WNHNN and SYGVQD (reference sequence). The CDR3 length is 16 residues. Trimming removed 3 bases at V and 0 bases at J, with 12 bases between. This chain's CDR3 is CASSDAELFSGNTIYF. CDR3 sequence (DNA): TGCGCCAGCAGTGATGCGGAGCTCTTCTCTGGAAACACCATATATTTT.

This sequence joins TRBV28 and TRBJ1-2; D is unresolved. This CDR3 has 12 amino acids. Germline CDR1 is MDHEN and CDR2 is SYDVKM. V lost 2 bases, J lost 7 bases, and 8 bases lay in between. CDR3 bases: TGTGCCAGCAGTTTAAGTCGGGGTGGCTACACCTTC. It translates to CASSLSRGGYTF.

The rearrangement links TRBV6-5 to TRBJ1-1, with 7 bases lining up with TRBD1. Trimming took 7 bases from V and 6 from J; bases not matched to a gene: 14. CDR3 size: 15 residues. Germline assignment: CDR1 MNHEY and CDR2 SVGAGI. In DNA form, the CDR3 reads TGTGCCAGCATCAACACGGGACAGAAGAGCGCTGAAGCTTTCTTT. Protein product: CASINTGQKSAEAFF.

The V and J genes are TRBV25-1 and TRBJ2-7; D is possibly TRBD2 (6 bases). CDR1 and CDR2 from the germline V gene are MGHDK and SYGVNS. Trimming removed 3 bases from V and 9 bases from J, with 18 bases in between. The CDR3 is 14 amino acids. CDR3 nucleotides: TGTGCCAGCAGTGACGAGGCCGCAGGGCGGGGGCAGTACTTC. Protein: CASSDEAAGRGQYF.

The CDR3 sequence: CASTFDRSNQPQHF. The CDR3 DNA reads TGTGCCAGCACTTTCGACAGGAGCAATCAGCCCCAGCATTTT. The V call is TRBV2, the J call TRBJ1-5; tentatively, D is TRBD1 (6 bases). V was shortened by 7 bases and J by 1 base, with 11 bases between the two germline ends. The CDR3 length is 14 residues. In germline, CDR1 is SNHLY, CDR2 FYNNEI.

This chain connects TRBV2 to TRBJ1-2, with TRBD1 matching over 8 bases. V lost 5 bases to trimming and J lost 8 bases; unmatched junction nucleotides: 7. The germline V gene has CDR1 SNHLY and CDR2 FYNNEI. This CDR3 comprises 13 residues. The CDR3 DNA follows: TGTGCCAGCAGTCTGGACAGGGATCGAGGCTACACCTTC. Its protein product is CASSLDRDRGYTF. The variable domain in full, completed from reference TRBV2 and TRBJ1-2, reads EPEVTQTPSHQVTQMGQEVILRCVPISNHLYFYWYRQILGQKVEFLVSFYNNEISEKSEIFDDQFSVERPDGSNFTLKIRSTKLEDSAMYFCASSLDRDRGYTFGSGTRLTVV.

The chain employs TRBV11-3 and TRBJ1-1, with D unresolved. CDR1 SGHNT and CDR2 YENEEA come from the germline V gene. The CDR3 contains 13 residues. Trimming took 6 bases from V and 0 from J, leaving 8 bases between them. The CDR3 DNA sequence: TGTGCCAGCAGAAAAACAGTGAACACTGAAGCTTTCTTT. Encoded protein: CASRKTVNTEAFF.

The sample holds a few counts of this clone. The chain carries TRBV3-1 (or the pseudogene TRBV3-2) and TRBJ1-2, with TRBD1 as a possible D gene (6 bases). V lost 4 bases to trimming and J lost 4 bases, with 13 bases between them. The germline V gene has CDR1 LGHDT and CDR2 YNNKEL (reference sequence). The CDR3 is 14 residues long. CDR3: CASSPTRGTYGYTF. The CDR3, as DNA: TGTGCCAGCAGCCCCACGAGGGGGACCTATGGCTACACCTTC.

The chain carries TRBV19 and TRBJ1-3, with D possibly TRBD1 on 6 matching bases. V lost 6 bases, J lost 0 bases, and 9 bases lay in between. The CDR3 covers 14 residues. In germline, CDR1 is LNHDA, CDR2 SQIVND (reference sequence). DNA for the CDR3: TGTGCCAGTAGCCAGGGGTCCTCTGGAAACACCATATATTTT. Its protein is CASSQGSSGNTIYF.

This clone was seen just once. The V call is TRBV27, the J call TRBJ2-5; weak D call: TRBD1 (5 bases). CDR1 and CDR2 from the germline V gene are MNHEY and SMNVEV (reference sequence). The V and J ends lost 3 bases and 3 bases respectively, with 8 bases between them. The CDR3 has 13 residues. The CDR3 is CASSFGREETQYF. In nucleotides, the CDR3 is TGTGCCAGCAGTTTTGGCAGGGAAGAGACCCAGTACTTC.

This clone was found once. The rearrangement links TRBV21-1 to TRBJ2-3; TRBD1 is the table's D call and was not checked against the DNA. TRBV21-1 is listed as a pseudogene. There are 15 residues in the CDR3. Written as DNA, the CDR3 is TGTGCCAGCAGCCTTCGACAGGGGAGAACAGATACGCAGTATTTT. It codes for CASSLRQGRTDTQYF.

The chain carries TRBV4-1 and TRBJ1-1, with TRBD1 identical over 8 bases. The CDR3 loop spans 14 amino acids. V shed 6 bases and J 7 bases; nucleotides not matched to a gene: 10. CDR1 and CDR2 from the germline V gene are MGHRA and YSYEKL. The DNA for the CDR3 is TGCGCCAGCAGTCCGGGACAGGTCCTTGGTGAAGCTTTCTTT. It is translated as CASSPGQVLGEAFF.

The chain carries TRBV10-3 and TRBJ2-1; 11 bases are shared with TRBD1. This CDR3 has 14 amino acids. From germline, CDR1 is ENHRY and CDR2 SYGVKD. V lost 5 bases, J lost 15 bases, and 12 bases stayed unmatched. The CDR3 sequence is CAISTDPDRGRWFF. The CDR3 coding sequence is TGTGCCATCAGTACCGACCCGGACAGGGGGCGGTGGTTCTTC.

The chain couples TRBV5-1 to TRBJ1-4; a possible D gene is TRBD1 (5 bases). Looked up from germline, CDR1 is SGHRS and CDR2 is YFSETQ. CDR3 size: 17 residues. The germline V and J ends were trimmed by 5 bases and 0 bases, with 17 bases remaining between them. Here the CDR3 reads CASRKDGGASTNEKLFF. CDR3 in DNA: TGCGCCAGCAGGAAGGACGGGGGAGCTTCAACTAATGAAAAACTGTTTTTT.

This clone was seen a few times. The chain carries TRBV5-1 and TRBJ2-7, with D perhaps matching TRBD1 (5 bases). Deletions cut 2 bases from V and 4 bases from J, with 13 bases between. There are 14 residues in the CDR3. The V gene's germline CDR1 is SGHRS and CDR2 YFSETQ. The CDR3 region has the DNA TGCGCCAGCAGCTTAGTTCAGGGCAGGTACGAGCAGTACTTC. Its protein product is CASSLVQGRYEQYF.

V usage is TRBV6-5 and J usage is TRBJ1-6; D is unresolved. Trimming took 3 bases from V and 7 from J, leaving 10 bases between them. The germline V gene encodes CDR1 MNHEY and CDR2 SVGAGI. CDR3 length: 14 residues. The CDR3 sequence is CASSYGTNNSPLHF. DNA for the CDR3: TGTGCCAGCAGTTATGGCACCAACAATTCACCCCTCCACTTT.

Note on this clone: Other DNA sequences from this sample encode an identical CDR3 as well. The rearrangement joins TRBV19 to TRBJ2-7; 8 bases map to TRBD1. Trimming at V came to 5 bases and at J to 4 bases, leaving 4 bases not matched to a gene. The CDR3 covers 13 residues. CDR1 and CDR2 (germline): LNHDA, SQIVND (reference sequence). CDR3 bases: TGTGCCAGTAGTCCGGGACAGGCATACGAGCAGTACTTC. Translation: CASSPGQAYEQYF.

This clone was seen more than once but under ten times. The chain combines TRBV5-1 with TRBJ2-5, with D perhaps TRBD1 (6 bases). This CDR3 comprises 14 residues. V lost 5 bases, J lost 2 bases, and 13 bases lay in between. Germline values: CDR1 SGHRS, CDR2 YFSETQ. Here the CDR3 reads CASRPGTIQETQYF. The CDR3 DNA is TGCGCCAGCAGGCCCGGGACAATACAAGAGACCCAGTACTTC.